What follows are 30 T cell receptor beta chains derived from one specimen sequenced in a study of glioma-infiltrating T cells after dendritic cell vaccination (dated by TCRdb to 2016 to 2017). Library generation was performed with the immunoSEQ multiplex PCR assay. TCRdb provides this immuneACCESS table in a form limited to in-frame rearrangements. Some clones are lacking; in checked studies, under half of them reflect an unresolved V gene, and why the rest are absent is not known. Within this sample are 80,000 to 95,000 clones, with 75% to 90% of them counted one time only. The top ten constitute 8.5% of the sample. Interpreted using the paper, the time point label stands for: after dendritic cell vaccination, including at tumor progression/relapse. The input for sequencing was blood, taken after dendritic cell vaccination. The receptors originated from a human donor with glioblastoma.

This clone was seen only a few times. V gene TRBV7-3 combines with J gene TRBJ2-4, with TRBD1 as a possible D gene (5 bases). CDR1 is SGHTA and CDR2 is FQGTGA in the germline V gene. Trimming took off 2 bases at V and 5 bases at J, with 13 bases between the two ends. The CDR3 runs to 15 residues. The CDR3 bases are TGTGCCAGCAGCTTAGGGCAGGGCCCTGAAAACATTCAGTACTTC. The encoded protein is CASSLGQGPENIQYF.

V gene TRBV5-1 combines with J gene TRBJ2-7; 15 bases are shared with TRBD2. The junction had 5 bases not matched to a gene; V was cut back by 4 bases and J by 0 bases. The CDR3 is made up of 17 amino acids. Germline V gene lookup returns CDR1 SGHRS and CDR2 YFSETQ. The CDR3 DNA follows: TGCGCCAGCAGCGAAAAGGGACTAGCGGGAGGCTCCTACGAGCAGTACTTC. Protein product: CASSEKGLAGGSYEQYF.

The gene calls are TRBV9 and TRBJ2-1; 12 bases are shared with TRBD2. The CDR3 loop spans 18 amino acids. With V trimmed by 4 bases and J by 7 bases, 15 bases remained unmatched. CDR1 is SGDLS and CDR2 is YYNGEE in the germline V gene. CDR3 DNA: TGTGCCAGCAGCCCGACGCCCCCTGGACTAGCGGGAAAGAATGAGCAGTTCTTC. This sequence encodes CASSPTPPGLAGKNEQFF. The full variable domain, rest sourced from reference TRBV9 and TRBJ2-1, is DSGVTQTPKHLITATGQRVTLRCSPRSGDLSVYWYQQSLDQGLQFLIQYYNGEERAKGNILERFSAQQFPDLHSELNLSSLELGDSALYFCASSPTPPGLAGKNEQFFGPGTRLTVL.

In DNA, the CDR3 is TGTGCCAGCCGCCGACAGGATAGGGATACGCAGTATTTT. Translation: CASRRQDRDTQYF. This chain connects TRBV9 to TRBJ2-3, with TRBD1 as a possible D gene (6 bases). Per germline, CDR1 SGDLS and CDR2 YYNGEE. The V gene lost 7 bases and the J gene lost 6 bases, with 15 bases spanning the gap. The length of the CDR3 is 13 residues.

CDR3 amino acids: CASSEQGAGWTQYF. DNA for the CDR3: TGTGCCAGCAGTGAGCAGGGAGCGGGTTGGACCCAGTACTTC. The V call is TRBV25-1, the J call TRBJ2-5, with a tentative D call TRBD2 (6 bases). CDR1 MGHDK and CDR2 SYGVNS come from the germline V gene. Deletions cut 3 bases from V and 7 bases from J, with 15 bases between. The CDR3 contains 14 residues.

V and J are TRBV19 and TRBJ2-1; D is unclear. This CDR3 contains 14 residues. Trimming took off 5 bases at V and 5 bases at J, with 13 bases between the two ends. Germline CDR1 is LNHDA and CDR2 is SQIVND (reference sequence). This CDR3 is CASSSRYSDNEQFF. The CDR3 nucleotides read TGTGCCAGTAGTTCCCGATATAGTGACAATGAGCAGTTCTTC.

The chain recombines TRBV4-1 with TRBJ1-1; the D gene is possibly TRBD1 (6 bases). The germline V gene has CDR1 MGHRA and CDR2 YSYEKL. V shed 0 bases and J shed 1 base, with 15 bases lying between them. This CDR3 is 17 amino acids long. CDR3 protein: CASSQERSGGSNTEAFF. The CDR3 DNA sequence: TGCGCCAGCAGCCAAGAGCGGAGCGGGGGCTCGAACACTGAAGCTTTCTTT.

This chain connects TRBV25-1 to TRBJ2-4; 7 bases map to TRBD1. The CDR3 has 15 amino acids. Germline trimming cut 2 bases from V and 9 bases from J; bases unmatched to any gene: 10. CDR1 and CDR2 (germline): MGHDK, SYGVNS. The CDR3 protein is CASSETPTGDSIQYF. CDR3 DNA: TGTGCCAGCAGTGAAACCCCCACAGGGGATTCCATTCAGTACTTC.

The V call is TRBV28, the J call TRBJ2-7; perhaps TRBD2 as D (5 bases). Germline V lookup: CDR1 MDHEN, CDR2 SYDVKM. V shed 4 bases and J shed 3 bases, with 19 bases lying between them. This CDR3 is built from 16 residues. The CDR3: CASSSTPTTKYYEQYF. CDR3 DNA: TGTGCCAGCAGTTCCACCCCCACGACTAAATACTACGAGCAGTACTTC.

This clone occurred a few times. The chain joins TRBV21-1 to TRBJ2-7; TRBD1 reflects the table's D call only, with no check against the DNA. TRBV21-1 counts as a pseudogene. The CDR3 is 12 residues long. The DNA of the CDR3 is TGTGCCAGCAGCAAGACAGAACGGGAGCAGTACTTC. Amino acids: CASSKTEREQYF.

The count of this clone is one. V gene TRBV7-8 combines with J gene TRBJ2-2; TRBD2 is a possible D gene (5 bases). CDR1 and CDR2 from the germline V gene are SGHVS and FQNEAQ. Trimming removed 7 bases from V and 4 bases from J, with 19 bases in between. The CDR3 is 16 residues long. The CDR3 DNA sequence: TGTGCCAGCACTCTCGGCGGACTCCAATTCACCGGGGAGCTGTTTTTT. It specifies CASTLGGLQFTGELFF.

The V call is TRBV5-1, the J call TRBJ2-3; 13 positions agree with TRBD2. With V trimmed by 0 bases and J by 1 base, 5 bases remained unmatched. Looked up from germline, CDR1 is SGHRS and CDR2 is YFSETQ. The CDR3 totals 18 residues. Here the CDR3 DNA reads TGCGCCAGCAGCTTGGTCCCCGGACTAGCGGGAGGCACAGATACGCAGTATTTT. It is translated as CASSLVPGLAGGTDTQYF.

This chain uses TRBV19 with TRBJ2-1; TRBD1 matches 12 bases. Trimming took 3 bases from V and 5 from J; bases not matched to a gene: 2. Germline CDR1 and CDR2: LNHDA and SQIVND (reference sequence). The CDR3 loop spans 15 amino acids. CDR3 sequence: CASSIGTGGHNEQFF. The CDR3 DNA is TGTGCCAGTAGTATCGGGACAGGGGGCCACAATGAGCAGTTCTTC.

The chain joins TRBV6-4 to TRBJ2-2; 9 nucleotides align to TRBD2. This CDR3 has 14 amino acids. The V segment lost 8 bases and the J segment 5 bases; nucleotides outside the gene matches: 6. Per germline, CDR1 MRHNA and CDR2 SNTAGT. The CDR3 region is CASQQRGETGELFF. CDR3 bases: TGTGCCAGCCAGCAGCGGGGGGAGACCGGGGAGCTGTTTTTT.

The chain uses TRBV7-2 and TRBJ2-1; D is perhaps TRBD1 (5 bases). Germline CDR1 reads SGHTA; CDR2 reads FQGNSA. The CDR3 extends over 14 amino acids. Trimming removed 5 bases at V and 8 bases at J, with 16 bases between. In nucleotides, the CDR3 is TGTGCCAGCAGCCCACGACAGACTGGGTATGAGCAGTTCTTC. Its protein is CASSPRQTGYEQFF.

The chain combines TRBV7-8 with TRBJ2-5, with D possibly being TRBD1 (5 bases). The J call is doubtful: the DNA matches TRBJ2-7 better. CDR1 SGHVS and CDR2 FQNEAQ come from the germline V gene. The CDR3 totals 13 residues. CDR3 bases: TGTGCCAGCAGCTTAGGACAGCCTTACGAGCAGTACTTC. Translated, it gives CASSLGQPYEQYF.

Only one count was recorded for this clone. The V gene is TRBV2, the J gene TRBJ1-6; 7 positions agree with TRBD1. Trimming removed 7 bases from V and 7 bases from J; junction bases left unmatched: 4. In germline, CDR1 is SNHLY, CDR2 FYNNEI. This CDR3 comprises 13 residues. The CDR3: CASTGTVNSPLHF. The CDR3 bases are TGTGCCAGCACCGGGACAGTCAATTCACCCCTCCACTTT.

This clone was detected once. The chain is built from TRBV4-1 and TRBJ2-1; weak D call: TRBD1 (5 bases). Germline CDR1 is MGHRA and CDR2 is YSYEKL. This CDR3 spans 16 amino acids. V lost 3 bases to trimming and J lost 7 bases, with 19 bases between them. For the CDR3, the DNA is TGCGCCAGCAGCCACCAATCGATGGACAATGCGAATGAGCAGTTCTTC. Protein sequence: CASSHQSMDNANEQFF.

The chain couples TRBV5-1 to TRBJ2-7, with 7 bases lining up with TRBD2. The junction had 7 bases not matched to a gene; V was cut back by 7 bases and J by 0 bases. Germline CDR1 is SGHRS and CDR2 is YFSETQ. CDR3 size: 14 residues. The CDR3 protein is CASANGEGSYEQYF. The CDR3 bases are TGCGCCAGCGCCAATGGGGAGGGCTCCTACGAGCAGTACTTC. Full variable domain (outside the CDR3, taken from reference TRBV5-1 and TRBJ2-7): KAGVTQTPRYLIKTRGQQVTLSCSPISGHRSVSWYQQTPGQGLQFLFEYFSETQRNKGNFPGRFSGRQFSNSRSEMNVSTLELGDSALYLCASANGEGSYEQYFGPGTRLTVT.

In its sample, this clone was seen a few times. The chain links TRBV19 to TRBJ2-7; TRBD2 agrees at 15 bases. Trimming took 1 base from V and 3 from J; bases not matched to a gene: 7. The CDR3 has 18 amino acids. Germline V gene data show CDR1 as LNHDA and CDR2 as SQIVND (reference sequence). CDR3 sequence reads: CASSIAPGLAGGRYEQYF. The DNA of the CDR3 is TGTGCCAGTAGTATAGCCCCGGGACTAGCGGGGGGCCGCTACGAGCAGTACTTC.

This clone has a handful of counts. The chain combines TRBV7-3 with TRBJ2-1; possible D gene TRBD2, 5 bases. Germline values: CDR1 SGHTA, CDR2 FQGTGA. CDR3 length: 13 amino acids. The V and J ends lost 5 bases and 10 bases respectively, with 15 bases between them. CDR3 DNA: TGTGCCAGCAGCCCCATCCGGGGTGGAGAGCAGTTCTTC. Translation: CASSPIRGGEQFF.

The chain recombines TRBV6-5 with TRBJ1-2, with D maybe TRBD1 (6 bases). V dropped 7 bases and J dropped 0 bases, with 15 bases sitting between them. Germline V gives CDR1 MNHEY, CDR2 SVGAGI. This CDR3 is built from 15 residues. In DNA form, the CDR3 reads TGTGCCAGCACCATGGACAGCCTCTCTAACTATGGCTACACCTTC. It encodes CASTMDSLSNYGYTF.

The rearrangement links TRBV2 to TRBJ2-1; tentatively, D is TRBD2 (5 bases). CDR1 SNHLY and CDR2 FYNNEI come from the germline V gene. V lost 2 bases to trimming and J lost 7 bases, with 15 bases between them. This CDR3 is 15 amino acids long. The CDR3 loop reads CASSERLGSVNEQFF. CDR3 nucleotides: TGTGCCAGCAGTGAAAGATTGGGTAGCGTTAATGAGCAGTTCTTC.

The chain employs TRBV9 and TRBJ1-1, with D possibly TRBD1 on 6 matching bases. This CDR3 contains 17 residues. Trimming pared 0 bases from V and 1 base from J, leaving 16 bases between. CDR1 and CDR2 (germline): SGDLS, YYNGEE. CDR3 sequence (DNA): TGTGCCAGCAGCGTAGCCCCAGAGGACAGTAAGAACACTGAAGCTTTCTTT. Protein sequence: CASSVAPEDSKNTEAFF. The complete variable domain, with remaining parts taken from reference TRBV9 and TRBJ1-1, reads DSGVTQTPKHLITATGQRVTLRCSPRSGDLSVYWYQQSLDQGLQFLIQYYNGEERAKGNILERFSAQQFPDLHSELNLSSLELGDSALYFCASSVAPEDSKNTEAFFGQGTRLTVV.

Here the CDR3 reads CASSTGGAGNQPQHF. CDR3 nucleotides: TGTGCCAGCAGTACAGGGGGCGCAGGCAATCAGCCCCAGCATTTT. The chain uses TRBV5-4 and TRBJ1-5, with TRBD1 matching over 9 bases. With 5 bases clipped from V and 2 bases from J, the junction kept 5 bases outside the gene matches. Germline CDR1 is SGHNT and CDR2 is YYREEE (reference sequence). There are 15 residues in the CDR3.

The chain joins TRBV2 to TRBJ2-7; 7 bases line up with TRBD2. Germline lookup yields CDR1 SNHLY and CDR2 FYNNEI. This CDR3 region has 14 residues. The V gene end was trimmed by 7 bases and the J gene end by 3 bases; junction bases not matched to a gene: 9. Here the CDR3 DNA reads TGTGCCAGCAAGGGGAGGGTATTAAACTACGAGCAGTACTTC. Protein product: CASKGRVLNYEQYF. Combining the CDR3 with reference TRBV2 and TRBJ2-7 gives the whole variable domain EPEVTQTPSHQVTQMGQEVILRCVPISNHLYFYWYRQILGQKVEFLVSFYNNEISEKSEIFDDQFSVERPDGSNFTLKIRSTKLEDSAMYFCASKGRVLNYEQYFGPGTRLTVT.

The rearrangement joins TRBV5-3 to TRBJ1-2; the D is unclear. TRBV5-3 is an open reading frame, and its role is uncertain. V was pared by 2 bases and J by 10 bases, with 15 bases between. The CDR3 is made up of 13 amino acids. The CDR3 nucleotides are TGTGCCAGAAGCTTCGTTATTAGAATCAACTACACCTTC. The encoded protein is CARSFVIRINYTF.

The chain employs TRBV27 and TRBJ2-3, with 15 bases aligning to TRBD2. Germline trimming cut 5 bases from V and 6 bases from J; bases unmatched to any gene: 6. This CDR3 comprises 16 residues. Germline V gene data show CDR1 as MNHEY and CDR2 as SMNVEV (reference sequence). In DNA form, the CDR3 reads TGTGCCAGCAGTCAGGGACTAGCGGGAGGAGGGGATACGCAGTATTTT. Translation: CASSQGLAGGGDTQYF.

This rearrangement joins TRBV7-6 to TRBJ1-5; no clear D gene. V was shortened by 5 bases and J by 3 bases, with 17 bases between the two germline ends. CDR3 length: 16 amino acids. CDR1 and CDR2 (germline): SGHVS, FNYEAQ. CDR3 sequence: CASSPSGAGINQPQHF. The CDR3 nucleotides are TGTGCCAGCAGCCCCTCCGGCGCGGGGATCAATCAGCCCCAGCATTTT.

V is TRBV7-6 and J is TRBJ2-7, with 10 bases lining up with TRBD1. Germline CDR1 and CDR2: SGHVS and FNYEAQ. The V gene end was trimmed by 4 bases and the J gene end by 4 bases; junction bases not matched to a gene: 7. The CDR3 runs to 15 residues. As DNA, the CDR3 is TGTGCCAGCAGCTCCGGACAGGGGGACACTTACGAGCAGTACTTC. It yields the protein CASSSGQGDTYEQYF.